These 2 T cell receptor beta chains were all obtained from the same sample, sequenced in a study of T cells after yellow fever vaccination. One entry per CDR3 protein results from TCRdb running MiXCR on the 5' RACE reads. The sample records under 400,000 distinct CDR3 sequences, roughly an eighth being singletons. The sequencing used CD4+ T cells sorted from PBMCs, collected 15 days after the yellow fever booster vaccination. These receptors originate from a man younger than 35 who received the YFV17D yellow fever vaccine.

At least ten counts were recorded for this clonotype. The chain joins TRBV18 to TRBJ1-3; D unclear. Germline CDR1 KGHSH, CDR2 LQKENI. The ends were cut back, 2 bases at V and 4 bases at J, with 9 bases in the middle. The CDR3 spans 14 residues. The CDR3 DNA reads as TGTGCCAGCTCACCAGGGTCCGTCGGAAACACCATATATTTT. Encoded protein: CASSPGSVGNTIYF.

V usage is TRBV5-4 and J usage is TRBJ2-3; 8 nucleotides agree with TRBD1. V gave up 1 base and J gave up 3 bases; unmatched junction bases: 4. The CDR3 has 15 residues. CDR1 is SGHNT, CDR2 YYREEE, per germline (reference sequence). Written as DNA, the CDR3 is TGTGCCAGCAGCTTGACCCAGGGGGCGACAGATACGCAGTATTTT. This translates into CASSLTQGATDTQYF.